One sample yielded the 13 T cell receptor beta chains listed below, sequenced in a study of blood T cells in healthy people across ages. PCR was performed a second time for about 7 to 12 cycles using a sample-barcoded 5' primer and a J-beta primer mix. In TCRdb, the 5' RACE reads were re-called with MiXCR into one record per CDR3 protein. Among about 970,000 distinct CDR3 sequences, approximately 50% were seen once, and the ten largest hold over 20%. The sequencing input was blood. Every receptor here comes from a woman aged 55 to 70 in good health.

Only one count was recorded for this clonotype. The CDR3 protein is CASSCGTPSNQPQHF. CDR3 bases: TGTGCCAGCAGTTGTGGGACACCTAGCAATCAGCCCCAGCATTTT. V and J are TRBV12-3 or TRBV12-4 and TRBJ1-5; TRBD1 might be the D (6 bases). V shed 4 bases and J shed 0 bases, with 10 bases lying between them. This CDR3 region has 15 residues.

This clonotype was recorded many times. The gene calls are TRBV12-3 or TRBV12-4 and TRBJ2-7; tentatively, D is TRBD1 (6 bases). The V and J ends lost 6 bases and 3 bases respectively, with 15 bases between them. The CDR3 runs to 14 residues. CDR3 nucleotides: TGTGCCAGCAGGCCAGGGGTTTGGGACTACGAGCAGTACTTC. This sequence encodes CASRPGVWDYEQYF.

CDR3 in DNA: TGTGCCAGCAGTTCCCTCGGGACAGGGTATGAAAAACTGTTTTTT. This translates into CASSSLGTGYEKLFF. The chain joins TRBV28 to TRBJ1-4; 9 nucleotides line up with TRBD1. Per germline, CDR1 MDHEN and CDR2 SYDVKM. The trim removed 4 bases at V and 6 bases at J, leaving 6 bases unmatched. The CDR3 is 15 amino acids. Looking up the rest from reference TRBV28 and TRBJ1-4 gives the full variable domain: DVKVTQSSRYLVKRTGEKVFLECVQDMDHENMFWYRQDPGLGLRLIYFSYDVKMKEKGDIPEGYSVSREKKERFSLILESASTNQTSMYLCASSSLGTGYEKLFFGSGTQLSVL.

The chain combines TRBV20-1 with TRBJ2-7; D call uncertain. With the DNA end fitting TRBJ2-5 better, the J assignment may be wrong. CDR1 and CDR2 (germline): DFQATT, SNEGSKA (reference sequence). CDR3 length equals 11 residues. The CDR3, as DNA: TGCAGTGCTATACAGTTGGGGACCCAGTACTTC. It codes for CSAIQLGTQYF.

This chain connects TRBV28 to TRBJ2-7; D gene unclear. Judging by the DNA end, TRBJ2-5 fits better; the J call may be wrong. This CDR3 spans 14 amino acids. Germline assignment: CDR1 MDHEN and CDR2 SYDVKM. This chain's CDR3 is CASSLPGVAETQYF. The CDR3 DNA is TGTGCCAGCAGTCTCCCTGGTGTGGCAGAGACCCAGTACTTC.

The chain is built from TRBV6-2 or TRBV6-3 and TRBJ2-5; D remains ambiguous. The V gene lost 5 bases and the J gene lost 11 bases, with 24 bases spanning the gap. Germline-derived CDR1 and CDR2 are MNHEY and SVGEGT. The CDR3 totals 15 residues. Written as DNA, the CDR3 is TGTGCCAGCAGTAAACCCAGTCTCTCGGCTACGAAGCAGTACTTC. Translation gives CASSKPSLSATKQYF.

This rearrangement joins TRBV5-1 to TRBJ2-1; TRBD2 aligns across 13 bases. CDR3 length: 17 residues. J was trimmed by 6 bases and V by 2 bases; bases with no gene match: 8. CDR1 SGHRS and CDR2 YFSETQ come from the germline V gene. The DNA for the CDR3 is TGCGCCAGCAGCTTAGGACTAGCGGGAGTCGGTTTCAATGAGCAGTTCTTC. Protein: CASSLGLAGVGFNEQFF.

The count of this clonotype is one. A much larger clone differs from this one at a single base, so this may be a read error. This chain connects TRBV6-6 to TRBJ2-7, with D unclear. Germline CDR1 is MNHNY and CDR2 is SVGAGI (reference sequence). V was shortened by 10 bases and J by 3 bases, with 13 bases between the two germline ends. This CDR3 spans 12 amino acids. CDR3 residues: CATQTGGYEQYF. The CDR3 coding sequence is TGTGCCACCCAAACTGGCGGCTACGAGCAGTACTTC.

Only a few counts were recorded for this clonotype. The gene calls are TRBV6-6 and TRBJ2-5; D may be TRBD2 (5 bases). The CDR3 runs to 16 residues. Trimming took off 6 bases at V and 0 bases at J, with 17 bases between the two ends. In germline, CDR1 is MNHNY, CDR2 SVGAGI (reference sequence). Here the CDR3 DNA reads TGTGCCAGCAGAGGAAGCGGTAAGAGCCACCAAGAGACCCAGTACTTC. The encoded protein is CASRGSGKSHQETQYF.

This chain connects TRBV7-2 to TRBJ1-4; D is uncertain. Germline V gene data show CDR1 as SGHTA and CDR2 as FQGNSA. V shed 2 bases and J shed 4 bases, with 11 bases lying between them. The CDR3 loop spans 15 amino acids. Written as DNA, the CDR3 is TGTGCCAGCAGCTTAAGGCCAGACTTTAATGAAAAACTGTTTTTT. This translates into CASSLRPDFNEKLFF.

The chain combines TRBV9 with TRBJ2-1, with D perhaps matching TRBD2 (6 bases). CDR1 is SGDLS and CDR2 is YYNGEE in the germline V gene. This CDR3 is 16 amino acids long. V was clipped by 3 bases and J by 0 bases, with 13 bases between them. This CDR3 reads CASSGIREFSYNEQFF. The CDR3 region has the DNA TGTGCCAGCAGCGGTATTCGGGAGTTCTCCTACAATGAGCAGTTCTTC. Full variable domain (remainder filled in from reference TRBV9 and TRBJ2-1): DSGVTQTPKHLITATGQRVTLRCSPRSGDLSVYWYQQSLDQGLQFLIQYYNGEERAKGNILERFSAQQFPDLHSELNLSSLELGDSALYFCASSGIREFSYNEQFFGPGTRLTVL.

The chain is built from TRBV5-6 and TRBJ1-5; 7 positions agree with TRBD1. The germline gives CDR1 SGHDT, CDR2 YYEEEE. The V gene end was trimmed by 2 bases and the J gene end by 5 bases; junction bases not matched to a gene: 4. This CDR3 has 14 residues. The CDR3 loop is CASSLQGIHQPQHF. CDR3 coding DNA: TGTGCCAGCAGCTTACAGGGGATTCATCAGCCCCAGCATTTT.

The gene calls are TRBV30 and TRBJ2-7; 8 bases map to TRBD2. CDR3 size: 14 residues. Germline values: CDR1 GTSNPN, CDR2 SVGIG (reference sequence). The J segment lost 5 bases and the V segment lost 5 bases, leaving 11 bases of the junction unmatched. CDR3: CAWDGAGANDEQYF. For the CDR3, the DNA is TGTGCCTGGGATGGAGCGGGAGCTAACGACGAGCAGTACTTC. The variable domain in full, with the rest retrieved from reference TRBV30 and TRBJ2-7, is SQTIHQWPATLVQPVGSPLSLECTVEGTSNPNLYWYRQAAGRGLQLLFYSVGIGQISSEVPQNLSASRPQDRQFILSSKKLLLSDSGFYLCAWDGAGANDEQYFGPGTRLTVT.